The 23 T cell receptor beta chains given below trace back to one sample, sequenced in a study of blood T cells in healthy people across ages. A second PCR, run for about 6 to 11 cycles, used a sample-barcoded 5' primer plus a J-beta primer mix. MiXCR was run by TCRdb on the 5' RACE reads, yielding one entry per CDR3 protein. The sample includes fewer than 2 million distinct CDR3 sequences, roughly 43% of them seen just once. Sequencing was done on a sample of blood. The origin of the receptors is a human donor in good health.

V usage is TRBV20-1 and J usage is TRBJ2-3; D is undetermined. The CDR3 contains 11 residues. The V and J ends lost 7 bases and 4 bases respectively, with 9 bases between them. Germline CDR1 DFQATT, CDR2 SNEGSKA (reference sequence). The CDR3, as DNA: TGCAGTGGATACCTCCCAGATACGCAGTATTTT. Its translation is CSGYLPDTQYF.

The genes are TRBV29-1 and TRBJ2-3; D gene uncertain. V gave up 4 bases and J gave up 5 bases, with 16 bases separating them. Per the germline V gene, CDR1 is SQVTM and CDR2 is ANQGSEA. The CDR3 has 14 amino acids. CDR3 coding DNA: TGCAGCGTTGTAGAAGCGAACGTTAAAGATACGCAGTATTTT. Translation: CSVVEANVKDTQYF.

Only a few counts were recorded for this clonotype. Germline and junction disagree at one end, which may indicate a read error. This chain joins TRBV7-9 and TRBJ1-1; a weak D match, TRBD1 (6 bases). The CDR3 totals 16 residues. CDR1 is SEHNR, CDR2 FQNEAQ, per germline (reference sequence). The CDR3 DNA reads as TGTGTCAGCAGCCCCGAGGGGGATCTGATTAACACTGAAGCTTTCTTT. Amino acids: CVSSPEGDLINTEAFF. The variable domain in full, completed from reference TRBV7-9 and TRBJ1-1, reads DTGVSQNPRHKITKRGQNVTFRCDPISEHNRLYWYRQTLGQGPEFLTYFQNEAQLEKSRLLSDRFSAERPKGSFSTLEIQRTEQGDSAMYLCVSSPEGDLINTEAFFGQGTRLTVV.

Only a few counts were recorded for this clonotype. A read error may produce the germline difference seen at one junction end. V and J are TRBV12-3 or TRBV12-4 and TRBJ1-1; 9 bases fit TRBD1. The CDR3 loop spans 12 amino acids. CDR3 residues: CASSAQGADAFF. The CDR3 nucleotides read TGTGCCAGCAGTGCACAGGGGGCTGACGCTTTCTTT.

This clonotype appeared once. The chain combines TRBV7-2 with TRBJ1-1; D uncertain. Germline CDR1 is SGHTA and CDR2 is FQGNSA. This CDR3 comprises 15 residues. V was clipped by 5 bases and J by 4 bases, with 17 bases between them. In nucleotides, the CDR3 is TGTGCCAGCAGCCCACGGCCGTCCCTCGGCACTGAAGCTTTCTTT. Translated, it gives CASSPRPSLGTEAFF.

The chain recombines TRBV29-1 with TRBJ2-2, with D possibly called TRBD1 or TRBD2 (5 bases each). This CDR3 region has 14 residues. Germline assignment: CDR1 SQVTM and CDR2 ANQGSEA. The ends were cut back, 5 bases at V and 0 bases at J, with 10 bases in the middle. The CDR3, as DNA: TGCAGCGTTACCGGGGCATCGAACACCGGGGAGCTGTTTTTT. Protein product: CSVTGASNTGELFF.

The chain has TRBV12-3 or TRBV12-4 and TRBJ1-2; D might be TRBD1 (5 bases). Trimming removed 2 bases at V and 1 base at J, with 11 bases between. The CDR3 spans 15 residues. The CDR3 nucleotides read TGTGCCAGCAGTTTAAGTGACAGAAATAACTATGGCTACACCTTC. Translating it yields CASSLSDRNNYGYTF.

The CDR3 DNA follows: TGCGCCAGCAGCTTGGGGGGGGACATCTCCTACAATGAGCAGTTCTTC. Translation gives CASSLGGDISYNEQFF. The chain is built from TRBV5-1 and TRBJ2-1; TRBD1 or TRBD2 may be the D gene (6 bases each). The length of the CDR3 is 16 residues. Germline values: CDR1 SGHRS, CDR2 YFSETQ. Trimming took off 0 bases at V and 0 bases at J, with 10 bases between the two ends.

This clonotype appeared many times. The chain employs TRBV2 and TRBJ2-6, with 8 nucleotides matching TRBD1. CDR3 size: 16 residues. The trim removed 6 bases at V and 4 bases at J, leaving 8 bases unmatched. Germline CDR1 is SNHLY and CDR2 is FYNNEI. The DNA for the CDR3 is TGTGCCAGCAGCGGACAGGGCCCCTGGGGGGCCAACGTCCTGACTTTC. This translates into CASSGQGPWGANVLTF. The full variable domain, completed using reference TRBV2 and TRBJ2-6, is EPEVTQTPSHQVTQMGQEVILRCVPISNHLYFYWYRQILGQKVEFLVSFYNNEISEKSEIFDDQFSVERPDGSNFTLKIRSTKLEDSAMYFCASSGQGPWGANVLTFGAGSRLTVL.

The V gene is TRBV20-1, the J gene TRBJ2-1, with no clear D. The length of the CDR3 is 13 residues. Germline values: CDR1 DFQATT, CDR2 SNEGSKA (reference sequence). The V gene lost 1 base and the J gene lost 2 bases, with 6 bases spanning the gap. The CDR3: CSARVVTYNEQFF. DNA of the CDR3: TGCAGTGCTAGAGTGGTTACCTACAATGAGCAGTTCTTC.

V is TRBV2 and J is TRBJ1-1; D may be TRBD1 (6 bases). The CDR3 spans 14 residues. V was clipped by 7 bases and J by 6 bases, with 18 bases between them. Per the germline V gene, CDR1 is SNHLY and CDR2 is FYNNEI. The CDR3 is CASNVLRSGAEAFF. The CDR3 DNA reads TGTGCCAGCAACGTCCTCAGATCAGGGGCTGAAGCTTTCTTT. The full variable domain, with the rest looked up from reference TRBV2 and TRBJ1-1, is EPEVTQTPSHQVTQMGQEVILRCVPISNHLYFYWYRQILGQKVEFLVSFYNNEISEKSEIFDDQFSVERPDGSNFTLKIRSTKLEDSAMYFCASNVLRSGAEAFFGQGTRLTVV.

A note on this clonotype: One junction end disagrees with the germline gene, perhaps due to a read error. CDR3 DNA: TGCGCCAGCAGCCGGACACCAAGCTCCTATAATCCACCCCTCCACTTT. As protein: CASSRTPSSYNPPLHF. The chain uses TRBV5-1 and TRBJ1-6, with D maybe TRBD1 (5 bases). CDR3 size: 16 residues. Germline V gene lookup returns CDR1 SGHRS and CDR2 YFSETQ.

The chain joins TRBV7-2 to TRBJ2-3, with TRBD2 matching over 9 bases. Looked up from germline, CDR1 is SGHTA and CDR2 is FQGNSA. The CDR3 length is 17 residues. J was trimmed by 3 bases and V by 4 bases; bases with no gene match: 11. The CDR3: CASSSLAGGLETDTQYF. The CDR3 DNA reads as TGTGCCAGCAGCTCCTTGGCGGGGGGGCTTGAGACAGATACGCAGTATTTT.

The V gene is TRBV5-1, the J gene TRBJ1-1; D uncertain. V lost 1 base and J 0 bases, leaving 7 bases between the germline ends. Germline V gives CDR1 SGHRS, CDR2 YFSETQ. There are 14 residues in the CDR3. The CDR3 loop is CASSLYNMNTEAFF. In DNA, the CDR3 is TGCGCCAGCAGCTTGTATAACATGAACACTGAAGCTTTCTTT.

This clonotype was counted only a few times. The chain is built from TRBV20-1 and TRBJ2-5, with D uncertain. The J call may be mistaken, given a closer DNA end match to TRBJ2-7. This CDR3 has 14 residues. In germline, CDR1 is DFQATT, CDR2 SNEGSKA (reference sequence). CDR3 DNA sequence: TGCAGTGCTCGCCTGGACGGATTCGTCTACGAGCAGTACTTC. Protein sequence: CSARLDGFVYEQYF.

The J gene is TRBJ2-1, the V gene TRBV20-1; maybe TRBD2 (5 bases). CDR3 length equals 14 residues. V was cut by 6 bases and J by 10 bases, with 22 bases left in between. Germline V gives CDR1 DFQATT, CDR2 SNEGSKA (reference sequence). CDR3 region: CSAVPAALPYEQFF. CDR3 DNA: TGCAGTGCCGTACCAGCGGCCCTTCCCTACGAGCAGTTCTTC.

As for this clonotype: An end of the junction differs from the germline gene, which may be a read error. This sequence joins TRBV7-8 and TRBJ1-1; the D is unclear. The CDR3 spans 13 residues. Germline-derived CDR1 and CDR2 are SGHVS and FQNEAQ. CDR3 sequence: CAGSFGSPLEAFF. The CDR3 region has the DNA TGTGCCGGCAGCTTCGGGAGCCCACTTGAAGCTTTCTTT. Drawing the rest from reference TRBV7-8 and TRBJ1-1, the complete variable domain is GAGVSQSPRYKVAKRGQDVALRCDPISGHVSLFWYQQALGQGPEFLTYFQNEAQLDKSGLPSDRFFAERPEGSVSTLKIQRTQQEDSAVYLCAGSFGSPLEAFFGQGTRLTVV.

The sample holds a few counts of this clonotype. The CDR3, as DNA: TGTGCCAGCAGCTTAAGGGGACCCAGCGGGGGGGAAGGAGAGACCCAGTACTTC. Amino acids: CASSLRGPSGGEGETQYF. The chain is built from TRBV7-3 and TRBJ2-5, with TRBD2 matching 10 bases. CDR1 and CDR2 from the germline V gene are SGHTA and FQGTGA. J lost 4 bases, V lost 1 base, and 12 bases had no gene match. The CDR3 has 18 amino acids.

The chain recombines TRBV20-1 with TRBJ2-4; TRBD2 aligns across 11 bases. This CDR3 is built from 17 residues. Losses at the gene ends were 4 bases for V and 13 bases for J; bases not matched to a gene: 21. In germline, CDR1 is DFQATT, CDR2 SNEGSKA (reference sequence). The CDR3 DNA sequence: TGCAGTGCTAAACGTAGCGGGGGGGCGACGGGGCGGGAGATCCAGTACTTC. Protein product: CSAKRSGGATGREIQYF.

About this clonotype: At one boundary the junction diverges from the germline segment, which might be a read error. This rearrangement joins TRBV7-7 to TRBJ1-2, with 10 bases fitting TRBD1. CDR3 length: 15 residues. The germline V gene has CDR1 SSHAT and CDR2 FNYEAQ (reference sequence). Written as DNA, the CDR3 is TGTGCTAGCAGCTCAATCCGGGACAGGGGCCCGGGCTACACCTTC. Translating gives CASSSIRDRGPGYTF.

This clonotype has only a few counts. The J gene is TRBJ1-4, the V gene TRBV4-2; 9 bases are shared with TRBD1. There are 16 residues in the CDR3. V shed 1 base and J 8 bases; nucleotides not matched to a gene: 8. Germline-derived CDR1 and CDR2 are LGHNA and YNFKEQ. This chain's CDR3 is CASSQARTGVKEKLFF. CDR3 in DNA: TGTGCCAGCAGCCAAGCCAGGACAGGGGTTAAGGAAAAACTGTTTTTT.

The chain is built from TRBV2 and TRBJ2-7, with TRBD1 matching 8 bases. V trimming: 4 bases; J trimming: 2 bases; junction bases outside the gene matches: 7. Germline loops: CDR1 SNHLY, CDR2 FYNNEI. The CDR3 runs to 15 residues. The DNA for the CDR3 is TGTGCCAGCAGTGGGGACAGGATCGGAACCTACGAGCAGTACTTC. Protein: CASSGDRIGTYEQYF.

Many counts were recorded for this clonotype. The gene calls are TRBV20-1 and TRBJ2-5; D is possibly TRBD1 (6 bases). The V gene lost 0 bases and the J gene lost 2 bases, with 10 bases spanning the gap. This CDR3 is built from 14 residues. Germline CDR1 and CDR2: DFQATT and SNEGSKA (reference sequence). The CDR3 nucleotides read TGCAGTGCTAGAGATGGGGGCAGGCAAGAGACCCAGTACTTC. Protein product: CSARDGGRQETQYF.